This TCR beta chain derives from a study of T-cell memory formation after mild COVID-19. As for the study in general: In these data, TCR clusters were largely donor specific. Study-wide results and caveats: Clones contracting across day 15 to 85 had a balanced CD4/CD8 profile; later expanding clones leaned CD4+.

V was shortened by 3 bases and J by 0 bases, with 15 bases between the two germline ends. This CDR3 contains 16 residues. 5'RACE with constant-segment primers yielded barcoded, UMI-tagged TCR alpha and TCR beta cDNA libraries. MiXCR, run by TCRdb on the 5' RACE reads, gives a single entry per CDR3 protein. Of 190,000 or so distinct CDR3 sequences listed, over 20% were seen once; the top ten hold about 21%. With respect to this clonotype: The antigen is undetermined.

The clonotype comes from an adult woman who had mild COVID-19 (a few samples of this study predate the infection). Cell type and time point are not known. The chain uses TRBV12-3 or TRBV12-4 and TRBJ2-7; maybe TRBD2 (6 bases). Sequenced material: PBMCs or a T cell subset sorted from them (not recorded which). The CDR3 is CASSLTVGGSSYEQYF. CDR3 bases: TGTGCCAGCAGTTTGACGGTTGGGGGGAGCTCCTACGAGCAGTACTTC.